One and the same sample provided the 5 T cell receptor beta chains below, sequenced in a study of cytomegalovirus exposure and HLA in healthy donors. With 60 Vbeta and 13 Jbeta primers, the PCR was carried out. Repertoires were generated with immunoSEQ multiplex PCR, while TCRdb's copy carries only in-frame clones and drops some. There are over 130,000 clones in the sample; about three quarters occur only once, and less than 2% lies in the top ten. The sequencing sample was made of PBMCs. These TCRs come from a man aged 40-49 years in good health and CMV-seronegative.

The genes are TRBV19 and TRBJ1-5, with 8 bases lining up with TRBD1. With 6 bases clipped from V and 0 bases from J, the junction kept 4 bases outside the gene matches. This CDR3 has 15 residues. Germline loops: CDR1 LNHDA, CDR2 SQIVND (reference sequence). CDR3 sequence (DNA): TGTGCCAGTAGGGGACAGGTTTATAGCAATCAGCCCCAGCATTTT. Protein product: CASRGQVYSNQPQHF. The variable domain in full, with the rest retrieved from reference TRBV19 and TRBJ1-5, is DGGITQSPKYLFRKEGQNVTLSCEQNLNHDAMYWYRQDPGQGLRLIYYSQIVNDFQKGDIAEGYSVSREKKESFPLTVTSAQKNPTAFYLCASRGQVYSNQPQHFGDGTRLSIL.

This clone was seen only once. The chain joins TRBV6-5 to TRBJ2-7; D is perhaps TRBD2 (6 bases). The CDR3 is 11 amino acids. The germline CDR1 and CDR2 sequences are MNHEY and SVGAGI. Trimming stripped 6 bases from V and 9 bases from J, with 12 bases between. CDR3 amino acids: CASSPGRGQYF. The CDR3 bases are TGTGCCAGCAGCCCTGGGCGGGGGCAGTACTTC.

V and J are TRBV5-1 and TRBJ2-3, with 9 bases that match TRBD2. Germline lookup yields CDR1 SGHRS and CDR2 YFSETQ. This CDR3 is 15 amino acids long. V gave up 0 bases and J gave up 1 base; unmatched junction bases: 0. The CDR3 region is CASSLASGGTDTQYF. The CDR3 DNA follows: TGCGCCAGCAGCTTGGCTAGCGGGGGCACAGATACGCAGTATTTT.

The chain couples TRBV18 to TRBJ2-5; 8 bases line up with TRBD2. Trimming at V came to 5 bases and at J to 2 bases, leaving 13 bases not matched to a gene. This CDR3 is 17 amino acids long. Germline CDR1 reads KGHSH; CDR2 reads LQKENI. CDR3 coding DNA: TGTGCCAGCTCATCGCTACAGGGAACTAGCGGTCAAGAGACCCAGTACTTC. It is translated as CASSSLQGTSGQETQYF. Together with reference TRBV18 and TRBJ2-5, the CDR3 gives the full variable domain: NAGVMQNPRHLVRRRGQEARLRCSPMKGHSHVYWYRQLPEEGLKFMVYLQKENIIDESGMPKERFSAEFPKEGPSILRIQQVVRGDSAAYFCASSSLQGTSGQETQYFGPGTRLLVL.

This sequence joins TRBV6-5 and TRBJ2-7; no firm D call. Germline CDR1 reads MNHEY; CDR2 reads SVGAGI. There are 12 residues in the CDR3. The V end lost 4 bases, the J end lost 1 base, and 5 bases lay between the germline ends. CDR3 amino acids: CASSSGSYEQYF. In DNA form, the CDR3 reads TGTGCCAGCAGTTCGGGTTCCTACGAGCAGTACTTC.